This TCR beta chain was found in a study of T cell repertoires in cytomegalovirus infection. TCRdb analysed the reads with MiXCR anew, one entry per CDR3 protein. This sample has about 310,000 distinct CDR3 sequences, with 20% to 25% found just once. This clonotype was observed a handful of times. What it binds is not known. The V end was cut by 6 bases, the J end by 0 bases, with 9 bases between. CDR1 is KGHSH, CDR2 LQKENI, per germline. The CDR3 has 14 residues. The origin of this receptor is a human donor in good health (CMV status not recorded). Some clones in this sample may be carry-over from other donors' samples. The sample was cultured PBMCs, taken from culture after CMV antigen stimulation. The V gene is TRBV18, the J gene TRBJ1-3, with a possible D match to TRBD1 (5 bases). CDR3 bases: TGTGCCAGCTCGACAGCCGCCTCTGGAAACACCATATATTTT. It codes for CASSTAASGNTIYF.